The 17 T cell receptor beta chains below all came from one sample that was sequenced in a study of CD8+ T cells in alopecia areata. Following extraction, RNA underwent reverse transcription to cDNA, which served as the sequencing template. TCRdb keeps only in-frame clones here, not all; method: immunoSEQ multiplex PCR. There are fewer than 250,000 clones in the sample; about three fifths occur only once, and 0.45% lies in the top ten. Sequencing used CD4+ T cells sorted from blood, obtained at week 0. The receptors originated from a human donor with alopecia areata.

The rearrangement links TRBV30 to TRBJ2-1; the D gene is possibly TRBD2 (6 bases). CDR3 length equals 15 residues. CDR1 is GTSNPN and CDR2 is SVGIG in the germline V gene (reference sequence). Trimming took 0 bases from V and 0 from J, leaving 9 bases between them. CDR3 DNA: TGTGCCTGGAGTGTCCTCGGGAGCTCCTACAATGAGCAGTTCTTC. It is translated as CAWSVLGSSYNEQFF.

This sequence joins TRBV30 and TRBJ1-5; a weak D match, TRBD1 (5 bases). The V gene's germline CDR1 is GTSNPN and CDR2 SVGIG (reference sequence). Trimming removed 3 bases at V and 3 bases at J, with 9 bases between. The CDR3 is made up of 13 amino acids. The CDR3 is CAWRRRDNQPQHF. In nucleotides, the CDR3 is TGTGCCTGGAGGCGCAGGGACAATCAGCCCCAGCATTTT.

This clone was observed a single time. The V gene is TRBV7-2, the J gene TRBJ2-3, with D possibly being TRBD1 (5 bases). CDR3 length: 13 amino acids. Per the germline V gene, CDR1 is SGHTA and CDR2 is FQGNSA. V was clipped by 6 bases and J by 5 bases, with 12 bases between them. The CDR3 protein is CASRKGALDTQYF. DNA for the CDR3: TGTGCCAGCAGAAAAGGGGCTTTAGATACGCAGTATTTT.

The chain has TRBV7-2 and TRBJ1-2; tentative D call: TRBD1 (6 bases). Germline CDR1 and CDR2: SGHTA and FQGNSA. This CDR3 is 15 amino acids long. V dropped 5 bases and J dropped 3 bases, with 16 bases sitting between them. CDR3 protein: CASSQYRVRDYGYTF. Here the CDR3 DNA reads TGTGCCAGCAGCCAATACAGGGTGCGTGACTATGGCTACACCTTC. The full variable domain, rest sourced from reference TRBV7-2 and TRBJ1-2, is GAGVSQSPSNKVTEKGKDVELRCDPISGHTALYWYRQSLGQGLEFLIYFQGNSAPDKSGLPSDRFSAERTGGSVSTLTIQRTQQEDSAVYLCASSQYRVRDYGYTFGSGTRLTVV.

This clone has more than one count but fewer than ten. The chain is built from TRBV29-1 and TRBJ2-7; D remains ambiguous. The CDR3 loop spans 13 amino acids. V lost 4 bases and J 3 bases, leaving 13 bases between the germline ends. The V gene's germline CDR1 is SQVTM and CDR2 ANQGSEA. CDR3 loop: CSVALTPLYEQYF. The CDR3 nucleotides are TGCAGCGTTGCTCTGACCCCCCTCTACGAGCAGTACTTC.

This clone was picked up a small number of times. The chain employs TRBV10-3 and TRBJ2-2, with D perhaps matching TRBD2 (5 bases). The CDR3 extends over 15 amino acids. Per germline, CDR1 ENHRY and CDR2 SYGVKD. V lost 4 bases and J lost 0, with 9 bases in between. The CDR3 region is CAISAGNTNTGELFF. Here the CDR3 DNA reads TGTGCCATCAGTGCCGGGAACACGAACACCGGGGAGCTGTTTTTT.

The genes are TRBV18 and TRBJ1-1; TRBD1 matches at 9 bases. J lost 0 bases, V lost 6 bases, and 5 bases had no gene match. CDR3 length: 15 residues. CDR1 KGHSH and CDR2 LQKENI come from the germline V gene. In DNA form, the CDR3 reads TGTGCCAGCTCTATACAGGGGGCTCTGAACACTGAAGCTTTCTTT. It codes for CASSIQGALNTEAFF.

This clone was recorded a few times. The DNA of the CDR3 is TGTGCCAGCAGGGAACGGGGGACACTAAGTGGATCACCCCTCCACTTT. This gives the protein CASRERGTLSGSPLHF. The chain recombines TRBV6-1 with TRBJ1-6; D perhaps matches TRBD1 (6 bases). Germline values: CDR1 MNHNS, CDR2 SASEGT. CDR3 length equals 16 residues. Trimming took off 6 bases at V and 10 bases at J, with 22 bases between the two ends.

This clone showed up just a few times. The rearrangement uses TRBV7-2 and TRBJ1-1; unclear D gene. The CDR3 sequence is 13 residues long. Per germline, CDR1 SGHTA and CDR2 FQGNSA. V was pared by 6 bases and J by 1 base, with 9 bases between. DNA for the CDR3: TGTGCCAGCAGTCGGACTGGGAACACTGAAGCTTTCTTT. Protein sequence: CASSRTGNTEAFF.

This clone came up a few times. The genes are TRBV6-6 and TRBJ1-1, with a tentative D call TRBD1 (6 bases). Germline CDR1 is MNHNY and CDR2 is SVGAGI (reference sequence). This CDR3 spans 15 amino acids. V lost 5 bases to trimming and J lost 4 bases, with 17 bases between them. The CDR3 bases are TGTGCCAGCAGTGACCGGGACACGCCGACCACTGAAGCTTTCTTT. Translation gives CASSDRDTPTTEAFF.

This chain uses TRBV28 with TRBJ1-5; D remains unclear. The V gene's germline CDR1 is MDHEN and CDR2 SYDVKM. Deletions cut 8 bases from V and 4 bases from J, with 15 bases between. The CDR3 has 14 amino acids. The CDR3 bases are TGTGCCAGCCGGGCAGGAAACCCGAATCAGCCCCAGCATTTT. The encoded protein is CASRAGNPNQPQHF.

The genes are TRBV30 and TRBJ1-5; possibly TRBD1 for D (5 bases). The CDR3 spans 14 residues. Per the germline V gene, CDR1 is GTSNPN and CDR2 is SVGIG (reference sequence). V gave up 3 bases and J gave up 4 bases, with 13 bases separating them. The CDR3 nucleotides are TGTGCCTGGAGCGAGGGGACGGCAAATCAGCCCCAGCATTTT. Translating gives CAWSEGTANQPQHF.

The chain recombines TRBV7-2 with TRBJ2-3, with TRBD2 as a possible D gene (6 bases). Germline V gives CDR1 SGHTA, CDR2 FQGNSA. V dropped 4 bases and J dropped 1 base, with 21 bases sitting between them. This CDR3 region has 18 residues. CDR3 bases: TGTGCCAGCAGCTCCCCTGGGCTTAGCGGAAGGGGCACAGATACGCAGTATTTT. The encoded protein is CASSSPGLSGRGTDTQYF.

In its sample, this clone ranks as medium-sized (0.01 to 0.1%). In DNA, the CDR3 is TGCAGCGTTGAAATTGGTTCCACCCTCCACTTT. Amino acids: CSVEIGSTLHF. The chain employs TRBV29-1 and TRBJ1-6; D unclear. The CDR3 is made up of 11 amino acids. With 2 bases removed from V and 14 bases from J, the gap between germline ends came to 10 bases. The germline V gene encodes CDR1 SQVTM and CDR2 ANQGSEA.

The V call is TRBV29-1, the J call TRBJ2-7; 8 nucleotides agree with TRBD2. Germline assignment: CDR1 SQVTM and CDR2 ANQGSEA. V trimming: 7 bases; J trimming: 3 bases; junction bases outside the gene matches: 14. The CDR3 has 15 amino acids. The CDR3 DNA reads as TGCAGCGCCTCTGATCCGGGACTAGGCAGCTACGAGCAGTACTTC. Translation: CSASDPGLGSYEQYF.

The rearrangement uses TRBV7-9 and TRBJ2-5; D remains unclear. Germline V lookup: CDR1 SEHNR, CDR2 FQNEAQ (reference sequence). Trimming took off 5 bases at V and 5 bases at J, with 12 bases between the two ends. The CDR3 sequence is 13 residues long. CDR3 amino acids: CASSNRYAETQYF. The CDR3, as DNA: TGTGCCAGCAGCAATCGGTATGCGGAGACCCAGTACTTC.

The chain has TRBV5-1 and TRBJ2-1, with 9 nucleotides matching TRBD2. The CDR3 has 15 amino acids. The germline V gene encodes CDR1 SGHRS and CDR2 YFSETQ. With 4 bases clipped from V and 0 bases from J, the junction kept 2 bases outside the gene matches. The CDR3 sequence is CASSLSGSSYNEQFF. For the CDR3, the DNA is TGCGCCAGCAGCCTTAGCGGGAGCTCCTACAATGAGCAGTTCTTC.